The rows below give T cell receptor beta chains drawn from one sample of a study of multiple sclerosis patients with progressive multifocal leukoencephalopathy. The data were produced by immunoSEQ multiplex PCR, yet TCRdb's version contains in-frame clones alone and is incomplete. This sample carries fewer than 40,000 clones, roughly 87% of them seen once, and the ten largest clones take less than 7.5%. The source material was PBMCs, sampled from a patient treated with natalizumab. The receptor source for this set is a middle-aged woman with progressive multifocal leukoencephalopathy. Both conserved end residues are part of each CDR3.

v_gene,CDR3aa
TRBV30,CAWKQVSTEAFF
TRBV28,CASSLLQGNVLTF
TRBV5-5,CASSLGTHSEAFF
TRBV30,CAWSVRDDQPQHF
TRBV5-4,CASSLGAGGYEQCF
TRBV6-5,CASNFDSFQPQHF
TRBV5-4,CASSPASSYNSPLHF
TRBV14,CASSQDHRARTEAFF
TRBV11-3,CASSSRAGTGNTGELFF
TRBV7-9,CASSLKGRPEAFF
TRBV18,CASSAGLAGSGNEQFF
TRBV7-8,CASTPTMGSSETQYF
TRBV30,CAWSQTGNTIYF
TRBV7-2,CASRGQKRPDTQYF
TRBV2,CASSESGSSTDTQYF
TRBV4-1,CASSRWQFSNQPQHF
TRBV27,CASSFGQGAYNEQFF
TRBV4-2,CASSQGPGGNTDTQYF
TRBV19,CASSPRPGQHYRSYPPGANVLTF
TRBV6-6,CASRGNGELFF
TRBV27,CASSYRVLNTEAFF
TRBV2,CASSSDRGRAGELFF
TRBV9,CASSVGNSGANVLTF
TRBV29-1,CSVGLAGVEQYF
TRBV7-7,CASSSGLAGGEQYF
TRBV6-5,CASSYDGYEQYF
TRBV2,CASTLRSRDGGDRNTIYF
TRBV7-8,CASSLPRQGAFF
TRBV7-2,CASRYGGGRGNTIYF
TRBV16,CASSQFGSEQYF
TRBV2,CASTYKVVGQPQHF
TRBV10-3,CAIRPGGEETQYF
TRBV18,CASSQTSGGTETQYF
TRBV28,CASRTGTVSEQYF
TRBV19,CASFGGGVQPQHF
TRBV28,CASSLIRVSGANVLTF
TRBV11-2,CASSPEGANTGELFF
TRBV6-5,CASSYDGGFNTEAFF
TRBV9,CASSVSQGARRVPSYNEQFF
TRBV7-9,CASSLAGAPNNEQFF
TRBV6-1,CASRQGNEQYF
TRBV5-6,CASSYTINTEAFF
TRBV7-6,CASSPQGRTDTQYF
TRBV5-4,CASSLDTTEYNEQFF
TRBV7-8,CASSLVSYNSPLHF
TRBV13,CASSLVLDSTDTQYF